The 24 T cell receptor beta chains in this list originate from one sample, sequenced in a study of shared clonotypes between healthy human individuals. The table came from immunoSEQ multiplex PCR; TCRdb's copy has only in-frame clones and leaves some out. The repertoire consists of about 600,000 clones, with 97% occurring once and the leading ten covering approximately 0.057%. The sequencing input was naive CD4+ T cells sorted from blood. Subset meaning: CD45RA+ positively selected. The receptors derive from a woman younger than 45 in good health.

A word on this clone: The junction departs from the called germline gene at one end, perhaps through a read error. The chain carries TRBV28 and TRBJ2-7; a possible D gene is TRBD1 (5 bases). This CDR3 is built from 15 residues. CDR1 and CDR2 from the germline V gene are MDHEN and SYDVKM. The CDR3 DNA follows: TGTGCCAGCAGTTTATACCAGGGCACTTCCTTCGAGCAGTACTTC. Its translation: CASSLYQGTSFEQYF.

The chain uses TRBV5-6 and TRBJ2-7, with a weak D call TRBD2 (5 bases). The CDR3 loop spans 16 amino acids. V shed 1 base and J shed 6 bases, with 20 bases lying between them. Germline CDR1 and CDR2: SGHDT and YYEEEE. In nucleotides, the CDR3 is TGTGCCAGCAGCTTGCTCCCTCGGGGAGTGGGGTCCGAGCAGTACTTC. It translates to CASSLLPRGVGSEQYF.

The genes are TRBV6-5 and TRBJ2-7, with a possible D match to TRBD1 (6 bases). CDR1 and CDR2 (germline): MNHEY, SVGAGI. The CDR3 length is 15 residues. V lost 0 bases, J lost 5 bases, and 14 bases lay in between. The CDR3: CASSYSILGGHEQYF. CDR3 nucleotide sequence: TGTGCCAGCAGTTACTCGATTCTTGGGGGCCACGAGCAGTACTTC.

CDR3 in amino acids: CASSLSTPSGNTIYF. CDR3 DNA: TGTGCCAGCAGTTTATCTACACCCTCTGGAAACACCATATATTTT. The chain has TRBV28 and TRBJ1-3, with D unclear. The CDR3 totals 15 residues. Germline V lookup: CDR1 MDHEN, CDR2 SYDVKM. The V and J ends lost 1 base and 0 bases respectively, with 7 bases between them.

V is TRBV7-6 and J is TRBJ2-5, with TRBD1 as a possible D gene (5 bases). CDR3 length: 16 residues. V lost 6 bases and J 2 bases, leaving 19 bases between the germline ends. Germline V CDR1 and CDR2: SGHVS, FNYEAQ. The CDR3 is CASSLQPDTGQETQYF. The CDR3 coding sequence is TGTGCCAGCAGTCTTCAACCCGATACAGGACAAGAGACCCAGTACTTC.

This chain links TRBV11-2 with TRBJ1-1; D is ambiguous. There are 14 residues in the CDR3. The germline gives CDR1 SGHAT, CDR2 FQNNGV. The V end was cut by 3 bases, the J end by 0 bases, with 8 bases between. For the CDR3, the DNA is TGTGCCAGCAGCTTGACATACATGAACACTGAAGCTTTCTTT. It encodes CASSLTYMNTEAFF.

This clone was seen a single time. Other DNA sequences from this sample encode an identical CDR3 as well. The chain carries TRBV5-1 and TRBJ1-1; TRBD1 matches 8 bases. Germline V lookup: CDR1 SGHRS, CDR2 YFSETQ. This CDR3 has 15 amino acids. The V and J ends lost 0 bases and 2 bases, in that order; junction bases with no gene match: 3. The chain's CDR3 is CASSLAGTGNTEAFF. CDR3 bases: TGCGCCAGCAGCTTGGCCGGGACAGGCAACACTGAAGCTTTCTTT.

The chain combines TRBV28 with TRBJ1-5; D uncertain. This CDR3 has 16 amino acids. The V end lost 3 bases, the J end lost 0 bases, and 12 bases lay between the germline ends. Germline V gene sequence: CDR1 MDHEN, CDR2 SYDVKM. The CDR3 loop reads CASSFLGRNSNQPQHF. The CDR3 DNA sequence: TGTGCCAGCAGTTTTTTGGGTCGGAATAGCAATCAGCCCCAGCATTTT. The entire variable domain, with the rest obtained from reference TRBV28 and TRBJ1-5, is as follows: DVKVTQSSRYLVKRTGEKVFLECVQDMDHENMFWYRQDPGLGLRLIYFSYDVKMKEKGDIPEGYSVSREKKERFSLILESASTNQTSMYLCASSFLGRNSNQPQHFGDGTRLSIL.

This clone was observed once. V usage is TRBV5-1 and J usage is TRBJ2-3; no firm D call. CDR1 and CDR2 from the germline V gene are SGHRS and YFSETQ. The V end lost 5 bases, the J end lost 2 bases, and 6 bases lay between the germline ends. The CDR3 contains 12 residues. CDR3: CASRDNTDTQYF. The CDR3 region has the DNA TGCGCCAGCAGAGACAACACAGATACGCAGTATTTT.

The chain links TRBV27 to TRBJ1-3; the D is unclear. The V gene's germline CDR1 is MNHEY and CDR2 SMNVEV (reference sequence). CDR3 length: 17 amino acids. Between the trimmed V and J ends, which lost 0 bases and 1 base, there was a span of 13 bases. CDR3 loop: CASSLSGFRGSGNTIYF. The CDR3 region has the DNA TGTGCCAGCAGTTTATCGGGGTTTCGGGGATCTGGAAACACCATATATTTT.

The J gene is TRBJ2-5, the V gene TRBV28, with 7 bases identical to TRBD1. Per the germline V gene, CDR1 is MDHEN and CDR2 is SYDVKM. The CDR3 has 15 residues. The ends lost 2 bases at V and 4 bases at J; junction bases unmatched: 7. The CDR3, as DNA: TGTGCCAGCAGTTTACCCCAAGGGGGCCCAGAGACCCAGTACTTC. It specifies CASSLPQGGPETQYF.

The chain combines TRBV18 with TRBJ1-2, with TRBD1 matching 9 bases. CDR1 KGHSH and CDR2 LQKENI come from the germline V gene. This CDR3 is 16 amino acids long. Unmatched junction bases numbered 8, after V lost 2 bases and J lost 4 bases. CDR3 loop: CASSPVWDRASYGYTF. CDR3 sequence (DNA): TGTGCCAGCTCACCAGTATGGGACAGGGCCTCCTATGGCTACACCTTC.

V and J are TRBV19 and TRBJ2-2; D gene unclear. The CDR3 covers 12 residues. The germline V gene has CDR1 LNHDA and CDR2 SQIVND (reference sequence). Trimming left V 4 bases short and J 6 bases short, with 6 bases between. Written as DNA, the CDR3 is TGTGCCAGTAGTACGGGTGCCGGGGAGCTGTTTTTT. Residues: CASSTGAGELFF.

The chain uses TRBV7-6 and TRBJ1-5; 9 nucleotides line up with TRBD1. The CDR3 totals 16 residues. Per germline, CDR1 SGHVS and CDR2 FNYEAQ. V shed 5 bases and J 4 bases; nucleotides not matched to a gene: 9. In nucleotides, the CDR3 is TGTGCCAGCAGCCCCCGCCCCGGACAGGGGAATCAGCCCCAGCATTTT. This encodes CASSPRPGQGNQPQHF.

The chain carries TRBV29-1 and TRBJ1-1, with 7 nucleotides matching TRBD1. V was pared by 7 bases and J by 11 bases, with 4 bases of the junction left unmatched. Per germline, CDR1 SQVTM and CDR2 ANQGSEA. The CDR3 has 9 amino acids. The CDR3 coding sequence is TGCAGCGCAACAGGGGCGGCTTTCTTT. It specifies CSATGAAFF.

This clone was observed a single time. The V gene is TRBV5-1, the J gene TRBJ1-2, with TRBD1 identical over 8 bases. The CDR3 runs 15 residues. Germline V gives CDR1 SGHRS, CDR2 YFSETQ. Germline trimming cut 0 bases from V and 0 bases from J; bases unmatched to any gene: 1. The CDR3 DNA reads as TGCGCCAGCAGCTTGGGGGACAGGACTAACTATGGCTACACCTTC. Residues: CASSLGDRTNYGYTF.

The chain links TRBV11-2 to TRBJ2-7; TRBD1 might be the D (9 bases). This CDR3 is built from 15 residues. Germline V CDR1 and CDR2: SGHAT, FQNNGV. V dropped 6 bases and J dropped 3 bases, with 18 bases sitting between them. CDR3 DNA: TGTGCCAGCAGTGGCGGGGGGACAGGGTACTACGAGCAGTACTTC. It yields the protein CASSGGGTGYYEQYF.

The rearrangement links TRBV28 to TRBJ1-2, with D uncertain. The germline CDR1 and CDR2 sequences are MDHEN and SYDVKM. The CDR3 consists of 11 residues. The V end lost 7 bases, the J end lost 8 bases, and 11 bases lay between the germline ends. CDR3 sequence: CASTGPAGYTF. CDR3 nucleotides: TGTGCCAGCACTGGACCGGCGGGCTACACCTTC.

The V and J genes are TRBV29-1 and TRBJ2-5, with 7 bases aligning to TRBD1. The CDR3 extends over 13 amino acids. CDR1 and CDR2 (germline): SQVTM, ANQGSEA. Germline trimming cut 4 bases from V and 1 base from J; bases unmatched to any gene: 3. In DNA form, the CDR3 reads TGCAGCGTTGTAGGGGGCATCCAAGAGACCCAGTACTTC. Translation gives CSVVGGIQETQYF.

The chain has TRBV2 and TRBJ1-3; D uncertain. Germline V CDR1 and CDR2: SNHLY, FYNNEI. The CDR3 has 16 residues. The germline V and J ends were trimmed by 5 bases and 0 bases, with 14 bases remaining between them. The CDR3 nucleotides read TGTGCCAGCAGTCTCTCGTGGGCCCGCTCTGGAAACACCATATATTTT. Its protein is CASSLSWARSGNTIYF.

This chain uses TRBV7-9 with TRBJ1-4; D gene uncertain. Looked up from germline, CDR1 is SEHNR and CDR2 is FQNEAQ (reference sequence). This CDR3 region has 10 residues. The CDR3 loop is CVVGDEKLFF. The CDR3 nucleotides read TGTGTCGTGGGCGATGAAAAACTGTTTTTT.

DNA for the CDR3: TGTGCCAGCAACCCGGGACAGGGGTTGAGTGGCTACACCTTC. Amino acid sequence: CASNPGQGLSGYTF. The chain carries TRBV6-5 and TRBJ1-2; 10 bases line up with TRBD1. From germline, CDR1 is MNHEY and CDR2 SVGAGI. CDR3 length equals 14 residues. V shed 7 bases and J 7 bases; nucleotides not matched to a gene: 9.

The chain employs TRBV7-8 and TRBJ1-5; TRBD1 agrees at 7 bases. J was trimmed by 0 bases and V by 5 bases; bases with no gene match: 7. CDR3 length: 16 amino acids. Germline loops: CDR1 SGHVS, CDR2 FQNEAQ. The CDR3 DNA follows: TGTGCCAGCAGCCAAAGACAGGGAAATAGCAATCAGCCCCAGCATTTT. Translating gives CASSQRQGNSNQPQHF.

The CDR3 is CASSFDNQETQYF. Here the CDR3 DNA reads TGTGCCAGCAGCTTCGACAACCAAGAGACCCAGTACTTC. The gene calls are TRBV7-9 and TRBJ2-5; D not certain. V lost 3 bases, J lost 0 bases, and 5 bases lay in between. Germline CDR1 SEHNR, CDR2 FQNEAQ (reference sequence). CDR3 size: 13 residues.